This is a list of T cell receptor beta chains from one sample in a study of cytomegalovirus exposure and HLA in healthy donors. Sequencing was performed with immunoSEQ multiplex PCR; in TCRdb, only in-frame clones are kept and a portion is missing. The table shows some 60,000 clones, with over 60% occurring only once. The sample comprised PBMCs. These TCRs come from a woman aged 25 to 39 in good health and CMV-seronegative. Both conserved end residues are part of each CDR3. D genes are given only for firm matches. Size values are once, few and many counts, or a class for expanded clones, and some rows have none.

>NA|TRBJ1-4|NA|TRBV2
CASSWSGTNEKLFF
TGTGCCAGCAGCTGGTCAGGGACTAATGAAAAACTGTTTTTT
>NA|TRBJ2-1|NA|TRBV19
CASRTQAGARNNEQFF
TGTGCCAGTAGAACCCAGGCAGGGGCGAGGAACAATGAGCAGTTCTTC
>few|TRBJ1-1|NA|TRBV30
CAWSGGNTEAFF
TGTGCCTGGAGTGGCGGGAACACTGAAGCTTTCTTT
>NA|TRBJ1-5|NA|TRBV19
CASRIQSPFSNQPQHF
TGTGCCAGTAGGATACAGTCGCCCTTTAGCAATCAGCCCCAGCATTTT
>NA|TRBJ1-5|TRBD1|TRBV7-9
CASSNSGTERYSNQPQHF
TGTGCCAGCAGCAATTCCGGGACAGAGAGGTATAGCAATCAGCCCCAGCATTTT
>NA|TRBJ1-4|NA|TRBV28
CASSFSATNEKLFF
TGTGCCAGCAGTTTTTCGGCAACTAATGAAAAACTGTTTTTT
>few|TRBJ2-2|NA|TRBV9
CASTRGPVISTGELFF
TGTGCCAGCACCAGAGGTCCCGTCATCTCAACCGGGGAGCTGTTTTTT
>NA|TRBJ2-7|NA|TRBV10-1
CASSESGGREQYF
TGCGCCAGCAGTGAGTCCGGGGGGCGCGAGCAGTACTTC
>NA|TRBJ1-4|NA|TRBV18
CASSPGLTTNEKLFF
TGTGCCAGCTCACCAGGACTCACAACTAATGAAAAACTGTTTTTT
>NA|TRBJ1-2|NA|TRBV5-6
CASSQAGQCGYTF
TGTGCCAGCAGCCAAGCCGGACAATGCGGCTACACCTTC
>NA|TRBJ2-1|TRBD2|TRBV19
CASSIVWTRGANEQFF
TGTGCCAGTAGTATAGTATGGACTAGGGGAGCCAATGAGCAGTTCTTC
>NA|TRBJ1-1|TRBD1|TRBV30
CAWSGTGGGTEAFF
TGTGCCTGGAGTGGAACAGGGGGCGGAACTGAAGCTTTCTTT
>NA|TRBJ1-2|TRBD1|TRBV13
CASSYQRDREDGYTF
TGTGCCAGCAGCTATCAAAGGGACAGGGAGGATGGCTACACCTTC
>NA|TRBJ2-2|NA|TRBV7-8
CASSGSGSVTTGELFF
TGTGCCAGCAGCGGGTCGGGTAGCGTAACCACCGGGGAGCTGTTTTTT
>NA|TRBJ2-2|TRBD1|TRBV6-1
CASQGQGITGELFF
TGTGCCAGTCAGGGACAGGGTATCACCGGGGAGCTGTTTTTT
>NA|TRBJ2-3|TRBD2|TRBV9
CASSVVTSGRADTQYF
TGTGCCAGCAGCGTAGTAACTAGCGGGAGGGCAGATACGCAGTATTTT
>NA|TRBJ2-7|TRBD1|TRBV18
CASSPWTGTASYEQYF
TGTGCCAGCTCACCTTGGACCGGGACAGCCTCCTACGAGCAGTACTTC
>NA|TRBJ1-1|NA|TRBV9
CASSVGSGSEAFF
TGTGCCAGCAGCGTCGGGAGCGGGAGTGAAGCTTTCTTT
>NA|TRBJ1-1|NA|TRBV29-1
CSVDPRGNTEAFF
TGCAGCGTTGACCCCCGAGGGAATACTGAAGCTTTCTTT
>NA|TRBJ1-5|TRBD1|TRBV10-2
CASSEQGQGYQPQHF
TGCGCCAGCAGTGAGCAGGGACAGGGTTATCAGCCCCAGCATTTT
>NA|TRBJ1-2|NA|TRBV19
CASSMGGTYNYGYTF
TGTGCCAGTAGTATGGGGGGGACTTACAACTATGGCTACACCTTC
>NA|TRBJ2-7|NA|TRBV6-5
CASSQSGVEGEQYF
TGCGCCAGCAGCCAGAGCGGCGTGGAGGGTGAGCAGTACTTC
>NA|TRBJ2-3|TRBD2|TRBV6-5
CASSTRTSGRDTQYF
TGTGCCAGCAGTACTAGGACTAGCGGGAGAGATACGCAGTATTTT
>NA|TRBJ2-2|NA|TRBV6-6
CASSYGSGNTGELFF
TGTGCCAGCAGTTACGGAAGCGGGAACACCGGGGAGCTGTTTTTT
>NA|TRBJ2-7|NA|TRBV28
CASSIRQTSSYEQYF
TGTGCCAGCAGCATCAGACAGACTAGCTCCTACGAGCAGTACTTC
>NA|TRBJ2-3|NA|TRBV7-6
CASSSRDSFNTDTQYF
TGTGCCAGCAGCAGCCGGGACTCGTTCAACACAGATACGCAGTATTTT
>NA|TRBJ1-1|NA|TRBV2
CASSVREMRFDTEAFF
TGTGCCAGCAGTGTCCGAGAAATGAGATTTGACACTGAAGCTTTCTTT
>NA|TRBJ1-1|TRBD1|TRBV29-1
CSVTTGANTEAFF
TGCAGCGTTACGACAGGGGCGAACACTGAAGCTTTCTTT
>NA|TRBJ2-3|TRBD2|TRBV7-2
CASSLSWAGGTDTQYF
TGTGCCAGCAGCTTGAGTTGGGCGGGAGGCACAGATACGCAGTATTTT
>NA|TRBJ1-3|NA|TRBV7-3
CASSREQGSGNTIYF
TGTGCCAGCAGCCGTGAACAGGGCTCGGGAAACACCATATATTTT
>NA|TRBJ1-1|NA|TRBV4-1
CASSHPPGGNTEAFF
TGCGCCAGCAGCCATCCCCCGGGGGGTAACACTGAAGCTTTCTTT
>NA|TRBJ1-4|TRBD1|TRBV30
CAFSQGVDEKLFF
TGTGCCTTCTCTCAGGGGGTCGATGAAAAACTGTTTTTT
>NA|TRBJ1-1|TRBD1|TRBV7-9
CASSLGQGTTEAFF
TGTGCCAGCAGCTTAGGACAGGGGACCACTGAAGCTTTCTTT
>NA|TRBJ2-2|NA|TRBV7-3
CASSPRRLAGYNTGELFF
TGTGCCAGCAGCCCCCGTCGGCTGGCGGGATACAACACCGGGGAGCTGTTTTTT
>NA|TRBJ1-6|NA|TRBV27
CASSASGTGGSPLHF
TGTGCCAGCAGTGCGTCCGGGACGGGGGGATCACCCCTCCACTTT